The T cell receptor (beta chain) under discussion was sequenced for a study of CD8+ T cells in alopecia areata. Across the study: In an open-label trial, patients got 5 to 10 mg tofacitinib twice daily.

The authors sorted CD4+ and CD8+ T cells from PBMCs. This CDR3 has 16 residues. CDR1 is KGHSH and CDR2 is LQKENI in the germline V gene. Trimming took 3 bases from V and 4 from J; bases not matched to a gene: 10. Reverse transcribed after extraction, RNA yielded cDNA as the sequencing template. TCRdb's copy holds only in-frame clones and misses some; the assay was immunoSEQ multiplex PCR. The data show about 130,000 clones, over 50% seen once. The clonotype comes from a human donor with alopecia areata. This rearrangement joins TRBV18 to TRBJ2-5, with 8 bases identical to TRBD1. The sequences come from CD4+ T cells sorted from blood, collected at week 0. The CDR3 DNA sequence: TGTGCCAGCTCACCGATCCCGGGACAGGTGGGAGAGACCCAGTACTTC. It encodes CASSPIPGQVGETQYF.